These T cell receptor beta chains were read from a single sample in a study of T cell responses to AZD1222 COVID-19 vaccine. Some clones are missing from TCRdb's copy, which holds only in-frame ones; the method was immunoSEQ multiplex PCR. Among 97,000 or so clones, around 89% were seen once, and the ten largest hold about 2.5%. Here the sequenced sample was peripheral blood, taken on day 0 of AZD1222 vaccination. The source is an adult in good health. Each CDR3 is given with its conserved first and last residue. Fields, in order: D gene, V gene, clone size, J gene, CDR3 DNA, CDR3 protein. A D gene is named only where the DNA matches it firmly. Part of the rows lack a size; the others show once, few, many or a class for expanded clones.

>.|TRBV25-1|.|TRBJ2-1
TGTGCCAGCAGTACAGGGTTTGCCTACAATGAGCAGTTCTTC
CASSTGFAYNEQFF
>TRBD1|TRBV6-2/TRBV6-3|.|TRBJ1-5
TGTGCCAGCAGTTGGACAGGGGGGAATCAGCCCCAGCATTTT
CASSWTGGNQPQHF
>.|TRBV29-1|once|TRBJ1-2
TGCAGCGTCGTAGCGGCCGGGGCGGGTGGCTACACCTTC
CSVVAAGAGGYTF
>.|TRBV15|few|TRBJ1-5
TGTGCCACCAGCAGGACAGGAGGGAATCAGCCCCAGCATTTT
CATSRTGGNQPQHF
>.|TRBV5-1|.|TRBJ2-2
TGCGCCAGCAGCTTCAGACAGGAGAACACCGGGGAGCTGTTTTTT
CASSFRQENTGELFF
>TRBD2|TRBV18|.|TRBJ2-1
TGTGCCAGCTCACCACCTGGGACTAGCGGCAAGCAGTTCTTC
CASSPPGTSGKQFF
>.|TRBV30|few|TRBJ1-3
TGTGCCTGGAGTGTACGTGGGGCATGGAACACCATATATTTT
CAWSVRGAWNTIYF
>TRBD2|TRBV19|.|TRBJ2-1
TGTGCCAGTAGACTGGGACTAGCTTTCCGCGATGAGCAGTTCTTC
CASRLGLAFRDEQFF
>.|TRBV28|.|TRBJ1-1
TGTGCCAGCAGTACAGCTATGAACACTGAAGCTTTCTTT
CASSTAMNTEAFF
>.|TRBV7-9|.|TRBJ2-3
TGTGCCAGCAGCTTAGCCGGGAGTCGCACAGATACGCAGTATTTT
CASSLAGSRTDTQYF
>.|TRBV14|.|TRBJ2-3
TGTGCCAGCAGCCAGGGGGGGGACAGCCCCTCACACACAGATACGCAGTATTTT
CASSQGGDSPSHTDTQYF
>TRBD2|TRBV4-2|.|TRBJ2-3
TGTGCCAGCAGCCGGGAGGGTGGCGGGGGCACAGATACGCAGTATTTT
CASSREGGGGTDTQYF
>.|TRBV14|.|TRBJ1-2
TGTGCCAGCAGCCCTCGTTCTGGGTTTTTTAACTATGGCTACACCTTC
CASSPRSGFFNYGYTF
>.|TRBV5-1|.|TRBJ1-1
TGCGCCAGCAGCAAGATGGTAAGGGGCCGGAACACTGAAGCTTTCTTT
CASSKMVRGRNTEAFF
>.|TRBV15|medium-sized|TRBJ2-1
TGTGCCACCAGCAGAGATTTAGAAGGATACAATGAGCAGTTCTTC
CATSRDLEGYNEQFF
>.|TRBV29-1|once|TRBJ1-2
TGCAGCGTTGATCTTCTCGGGGGCATGGATGGCTACACCTTC
CSVDLLGGMDGYTF
>TRBD1|TRBV30|.|TRBJ1-5
TGTGCCTGGACATTTGGACAGGAAGGTCAGCCCCAGCATTTT
CAWTFGQEGQPQHF
>TRBD1|TRBV28|once|TRBJ1-5
TGTGCCAGCAGCAGACAGGGAGGACAGCCCCAGCATTTT
CASSRQGGQPQHF
>.|TRBV18|.|TRBJ1-1
TGTGCCAGCTCACCACCGGTTTCGGTAACGAACACTGAAGCTTTCTTT
CASSPPVSVTNTEAFF
>.|TRBV6-5|many|TRBJ1-3
TGTGCCAGTCCCAGACAGGCGGGGGGAAACACCATATATTTT
CASPRQAGGNTIYF
>.|TRBV19|.|TRBJ2-3
TGTGCCAGTAGTATGGAGGGGGGCGCAGATACGCAGTATTTT
CASSMEGGADTQYF
>.|TRBV6-1|.|TRBJ1-1
TGTGCCAGCAGTGAGGCGCTGGCCTTCACTGAAGCTTTCTTT
CASSEALAFTEAFF
>TRBD1|TRBV10-3|few|TRBJ1-6
TGTGCCATCAGTGGGATGACAGGGGGGATTAGTAATTCACCCCTCCACTTT
CAISGMTGGISNSPLHF
>TRBD1|TRBV7-9|.|TRBJ1-2
TGTGCCAGCAGCTCCCAGGACAGGGGGCCCGGAGGCTACACCTTC
CASSSQDRGPGGYTF